This T cell receptor (beta chain) was profiled in a study of blood T cell repertoires in COVID-19. Study in general: Sites in the United States, Italy and Spain provided acute and convalescent COVID-19 samples. Sample material is recorded as cDNA or gDNA derived from T cells, B-cell-depleted T cells, or PBMCs.

CDR1 and CDR2 from the germline V gene are MNHEY and SVGAGI. V was clipped by 5 bases and J by 5 bases, with 16 bases between them. The length of the CDR3 is 15 residues. As handled by the study authors: Reference gene primer amplification gave estimated nucleated cell counts. TCRdb's table, derived via immunoSEQ multiplex PCR, lists solely in-frame clones and lacks some. From that table come the V and J calls and clone size; the DNA was used to work out D and trimming. The repertoire holds 250,000 to 300,000 clones, with about 68% as singletons. Sequenced material: peripheral blood. The gene calls are TRBV6-5 and TRBJ1-5; TRBD1 is a possible D gene (6 bases). The origin of this receptor is an elderly woman with acute or convalescent COVID-19. CDR3 region: CASSRRDTKDQPQHF. In DNA form, the CDR3 reads TGTGCCAGCAGTCGCCGGGACACCAAGGATCAGCCCCAGCATTTT.